A few counts support the clone carrying this T cell receptor beta chain. V dropped 0 bases and J dropped 5 bases, with 10 bases sitting between them. This CDR3 spans 14 amino acids. The germline gives CDR1 SGHTA, CDR2 FQGNSA. TCRbeta library construction was performed incorporating unique molecular identifiers. TCRdb ran MiXCR on the PCR reads and lists one entry per CDR3 protein. The sample lists 600,000 to 700,000 distinct CDR3 sequences, roughly 17% occurring once. The data are from a study of T-cell reconstitution after alpha-beta-depleted transplantation in children. The chain combines TRBV7-2 with TRBJ1-2; possibly TRBD1 for D (5 bases). This TCR derives from a human donor who donated a stem cell graft to a child with acute myeloid leukemia. Sequenced material: PBMCs from the stem cell graft donor, taken from the stem cell graft. The CDR3 sequence: CASSLAGRAYGYTF. In DNA, the CDR3 is TGTGCCAGCAGCTTAGCGGGCAGGGCTTATGGCTACACCTTC. The full variable domain, rest sourced from reference TRBV7-2 and TRBJ1-2, is GAGVSQSPSNKVTEKGKDVELRCDPISGHTALYWYRQSLGQGLEFLIYFQGNSAPDKSGLPSDRFSAERTGGSVSTLTIQRTQQEDSAVYLCASSLAGRAYGYTFGSGTRLTVV.